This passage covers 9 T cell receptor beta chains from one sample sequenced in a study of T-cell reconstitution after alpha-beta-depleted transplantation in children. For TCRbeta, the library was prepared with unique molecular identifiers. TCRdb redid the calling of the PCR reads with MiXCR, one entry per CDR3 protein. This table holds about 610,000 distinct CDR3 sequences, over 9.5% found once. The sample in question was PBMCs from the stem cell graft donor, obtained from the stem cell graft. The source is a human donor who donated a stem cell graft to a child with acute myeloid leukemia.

DNA of the CDR3: TGTGCCAGCAGCTTAGAGGGCGGGAAAAGGTCTTACGAGCAGTACTTC. The encoded protein is CASSLEGGKRSYEQYF. This chain links TRBV11-2 with TRBJ2-7; TRBD2 is a possible D gene (6 bases). The germline V and J ends were trimmed by 0 bases and 4 bases, with 16 bases remaining between them. Looked up from germline, CDR1 is SGHAT and CDR2 is FQNNGV. The CDR3 covers 16 residues.

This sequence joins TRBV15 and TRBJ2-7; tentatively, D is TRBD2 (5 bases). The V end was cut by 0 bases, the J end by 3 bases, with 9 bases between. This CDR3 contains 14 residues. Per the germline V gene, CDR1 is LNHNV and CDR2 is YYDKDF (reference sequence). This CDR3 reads CATSREVAGYEQYF. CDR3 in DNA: TGTGCCACCAGCAGAGAAGTTGCGGGCTACGAGCAGTACTTC.

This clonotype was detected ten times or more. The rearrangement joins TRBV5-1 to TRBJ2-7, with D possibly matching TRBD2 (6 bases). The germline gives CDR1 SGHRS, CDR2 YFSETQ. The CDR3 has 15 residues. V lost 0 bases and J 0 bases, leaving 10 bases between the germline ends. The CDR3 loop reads CASSLDGTPSYEQYF. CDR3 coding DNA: TGCGCCAGCAGCTTGGACGGGACTCCCTCCTACGAGCAGTACTTC.

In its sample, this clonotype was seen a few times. The CDR3 loop reads CASSPLRGGNEQFF. CDR3 in DNA: TGTGCCAGCTCACCACTGCGGGGGGGGAATGAGCAGTTCTTC. The chain recombines TRBV18 with TRBJ2-1; 9 nucleotides align to TRBD2. The CDR3 sequence is 14 residues long. The germline V gene has CDR1 KGHSH and CDR2 LQKENI. J lost 7 bases, V lost 1 base, and 2 bases had no gene match.

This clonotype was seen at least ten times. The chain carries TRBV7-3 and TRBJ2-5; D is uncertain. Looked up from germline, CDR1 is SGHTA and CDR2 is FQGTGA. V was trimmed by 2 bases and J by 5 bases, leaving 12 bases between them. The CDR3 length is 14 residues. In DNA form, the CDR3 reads TGTGCCAGCAGCTTATCACCCAAGGGCGAGACCCAGTACTTC. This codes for CASSLSPKGETQYF. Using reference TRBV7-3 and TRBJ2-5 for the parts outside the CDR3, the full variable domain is GAGVSQTPSNKVTEKGKYVELRCDPISGHTALYWYRQSLGQGPEFLIYFQGTGAADDSGLPNDRFFAVRPEGSVSTLKIQRTERGDSAVYLCASSLSPKGETQYFGPGTRLLVL.

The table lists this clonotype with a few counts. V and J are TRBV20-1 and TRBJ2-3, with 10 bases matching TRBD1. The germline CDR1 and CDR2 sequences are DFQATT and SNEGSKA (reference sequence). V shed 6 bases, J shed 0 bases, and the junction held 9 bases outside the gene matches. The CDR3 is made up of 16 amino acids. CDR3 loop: CSAEARDRGSTDTQYF. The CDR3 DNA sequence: TGCAGTGCCGAGGCCCGGGACAGGGGTAGCACAGATACGCAGTATTTT.

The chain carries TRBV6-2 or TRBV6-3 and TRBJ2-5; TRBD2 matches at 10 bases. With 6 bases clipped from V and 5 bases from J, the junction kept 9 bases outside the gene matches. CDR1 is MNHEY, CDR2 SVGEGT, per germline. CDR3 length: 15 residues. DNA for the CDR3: TGTGCCAGCAGGTGGGCTAGCGGGAGTAAGGAGACCCAGTACTTC. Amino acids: CASRWASGSKETQYF.

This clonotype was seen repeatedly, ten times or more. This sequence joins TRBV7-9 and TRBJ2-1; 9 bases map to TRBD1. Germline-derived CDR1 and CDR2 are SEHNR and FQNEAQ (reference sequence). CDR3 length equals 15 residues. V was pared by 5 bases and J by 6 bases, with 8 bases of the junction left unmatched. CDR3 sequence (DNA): TGTGCCAGCAGCCCCCGGGACAGGGCCCTCAATGAGCAGTTCTTC. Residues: CASSPRDRALNEQFF.

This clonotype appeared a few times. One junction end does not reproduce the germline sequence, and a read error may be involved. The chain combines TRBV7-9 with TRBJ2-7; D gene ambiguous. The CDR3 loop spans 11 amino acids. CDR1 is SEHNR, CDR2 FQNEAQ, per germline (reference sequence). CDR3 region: CASSLLSSKHF. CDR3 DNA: TGTGCCAGCAGCTTACTATCTAGTAAGCACTTC.